The 20 T cell receptor beta chains in this list originate from one sample, sequenced in a study of blood T cell repertoires in COVID-19. Here immunoSEQ multiplex PCR was the method, and the copy in TCRdb shows in-frame clones only, minus some. The table records 75,000 or so clones, roughly four fifths of them present only once. Sequenced input: peripheral blood. These receptors came from a man aged 55 to 70 with acute or convalescent COVID-19.

The table lists this clone with a few counts. V and J are TRBV5-1 and TRBJ2-7, with 7 positions matching TRBD2. Trimming cost V 6 bases and J 1 base; bases outside gene matches: 4. The germline V gene has CDR1 SGHRS and CDR2 YFSETQ. The CDR3 runs to 13 residues. The DNA of the CDR3 is TGCGCCAGCACGCGGGGGTCTTCCTACGAGCAGTACTTC. This gives the protein CASTRGSSYEQYF.

V and J are TRBV12-3 or TRBV12-4 and TRBJ1-2; D ambiguous. Trimming left V 6 bases short and J 7 bases short, with 12 bases between. The CDR3 is made up of 12 amino acids. The CDR3 sequence: CASRYQAPGYTF. Written as DNA, the CDR3 is TGTGCCAGCAGATATCAGGCACCTGGCTACACCTTC.

The CDR3 loop reads CASSSDPGGNSPLHF. The CDR3 DNA reads TGTGCCAGCAGCTCAGACCCAGGGGGTAATTCACCCCTCCACTTT. V gene TRBV7-2 combines with J gene TRBJ1-6; 7 bases align to TRBD1. The CDR3 consists of 15 residues. V was pared by 4 bases and J by 6 bases, with 6 bases of the junction left unmatched. Germline-derived CDR1 and CDR2 are SGHTA and FQGNSA.

The V call is TRBV10-3, the J call TRBJ1-1; D remains ambiguous. CDR1 is ENHRY, CDR2 SYGVKD, per germline. The CDR3 totals 13 residues. Trimming took 10 bases from V and 9 from J, leaving 21 bases between them. This CDR3 reads CATYPAGGQKAFF. The DNA for the CDR3 is TGTGCCACCTACCCGGCAGGAGGGCAAAAAGCTTTCTTT.

The V and J genes are TRBV6-2 or TRBV6-3 and TRBJ2-7; TRBD1 matches 12 bases. Unmatched junction bases numbered 9, after V lost 5 bases and J lost 7 bases. Looked up from germline, CDR1 is MNHEY and CDR2 is SVGEGT. CDR3 size: 15 residues. CDR3 loop: CASSQPGQGAEEQYF. The CDR3 DNA follows: TGTGCCAGCAGTCAGCCGGGACAGGGGGCCGAAGAGCAGTACTTC.

This rearrangement joins TRBV16 to TRBJ1-2, with TRBD1 identical over 8 bases. J lost 8 bases, V lost 0 bases, and 5 bases had no gene match. This CDR3 contains 14 residues. Germline CDR1 and CDR2: KGHSY and FQNENV. The CDR3 DNA reads as TGTGCCAGCAGCCAATCACGGGCAGGGGGCGGCTACACCTTC. Its translation: CASSQSRAGGGYTF.

The chain uses TRBV19 and TRBJ1-2; TRBD1 is a possible D gene (6 bases). The CDR3 is 13 amino acids. Trimming pared 7 bases from V and 2 bases from J, leaving 11 bases between. The germline V gene encodes CDR1 LNHDA and CDR2 SQIVND (reference sequence). The CDR3 spells CASTRDRNYGYTF. The CDR3 coding sequence is TGTGCCAGTACTAGAGACAGGAACTATGGCTACACCTTC.

This clone showed up just a few times. DNA of the CDR3: TGTGCCAGCAGCCCGCGACTAGCGGGAGGGCGGGGAGATACGCAGTATTTT. Encoded protein: CASSPRLAGGRGDTQYF. The V and J genes are TRBV3-1 (or the pseudogene TRBV3-2) and TRBJ2-3; 14 bases match TRBD2. The CDR3 loop spans 17 amino acids. V shed 4 bases and J 5 bases; nucleotides not matched to a gene: 8. Looked up from germline, CDR1 is LGHDT and CDR2 is YNNKEL (reference sequence).

V usage is TRBV19 and J usage is TRBJ2-1; 8 positions match TRBD1. The CDR3 spans 16 residues. V dropped 4 bases and J dropped 4; count of bases not matched to a gene: 9. Germline values: CDR1 LNHDA, CDR2 SQIVND (reference sequence). The CDR3 nucleotides read TGTGCCAGTAGTACTCAGGGGGCTCTAAGGTACAATGAGCAGTTCTTC. This gives the protein CASSTQGALRYNEQFF.

A word on this clone: The sample carries other DNA sequences with the same CDR3. This chain connects TRBV7-2 to TRBJ2-7; 7 bases agree with TRBD2. The V gene end was trimmed by 0 bases and the J gene end by 0 bases; junction bases not matched to a gene: 2. The CDR3 extends over 15 amino acids. Germline V gene sequence: CDR1 SGHTA, CDR2 FQGNSA. The CDR3 coding sequence is TGTGCCAGCAGCTTAGCGGGAGGGAGCTCCTACGAGCAGTACTTC. Amino acid sequence: CASSLAGGSSYEQYF.

Only a few counts were recorded for this clone. The V gene is TRBV6-2 or TRBV6-3, the J gene TRBJ2-7; the D gene is possibly TRBD1 (6 bases). The CDR3 spans 15 residues. Trimming shortened V by 6 bases and J by 0 bases, and 15 bases separated the two germline ends. The V gene's germline CDR1 is MNHEY and CDR2 SVGEGT. The CDR3 is CASSLQGHSSYEQYF. CDR3 in DNA: TGTGCCAGCAGCCTCCAGGGACACAGCTCCTACGAGCAGTACTTC.

This chain links TRBV7-9 with TRBJ2-1; D ambiguous. CDR3 length: 14 amino acids. Trimming removed 5 bases at V and 4 bases at J, with 12 bases between. Germline V gene data show CDR1 as SEHNR and CDR2 as FQNEAQ (reference sequence). CDR3 protein: CASSPAVDYNEQFF. CDR3 coding DNA: TGTGCCAGCAGCCCGGCGGTAGATTACAATGAGCAGTTCTTC.

V gene TRBV7-2 combines with J gene TRBJ2-3; TRBD2 is a possible D gene (6 bases). Germline-derived CDR1 and CDR2 are SGHTA and FQGNSA. Trimming left V 5 bases short and J 6 bases short, with 24 bases between. CDR3 length: 17 residues. DNA for the CDR3: TGTGCCAGCAGCCAAAAATGGGGTAGCGGCCGAGGGGATACGCAGTATTTT. Translation gives CASSQKWGSGRGDTQYF.

V is TRBV6-6 and J is TRBJ2-5; 12 bases are a match to TRBD2. J gave up 4 bases and V 11 bases, and 8 bases lay outside the gene matches. Germline V CDR1 and CDR2: MNHNY, SVGAGI (reference sequence). There are 14 residues in the CDR3. The CDR3 nucleotides read TGTGCCGCCGCGGCTAGCGGGGGGGTAGAGACCCAGTACTTC. Protein: CAAAASGGVETQYF.

CDR3 nucleotide sequence: TGTGCCAGCAGCTTTCTGAACACCGGGGAGCTGTTTTTT. This codes for CASSFLNTGELFF. The chain joins TRBV7-2 to TRBJ2-2; no definite D call. Germline V gives CDR1 SGHTA, CDR2 FQGNSA. Trimming removed 3 bases from V and 1 base from J, with 3 bases in between. The CDR3 has 13 amino acids.

The chain joins TRBV7-2 to TRBJ1-3, with D perhaps TRBD1 (6 bases). Trimming left V 4 bases short and J 2 bases short, with 9 bases between. This CDR3 region has 14 residues. Germline CDR1 and CDR2: SGHTA and FQGNSA. The CDR3 region has the DNA TGTGCCAGCAGCTCCGGACAGCCTGGAAACACCATATATTTT. Translating it yields CASSSGQPGNTIYF.

The chain couples TRBV27 to TRBJ1-2, with D possibly TRBD1 on 6 matching bases. This CDR3 is built from 15 residues. V lost 3 bases and J 7 bases, leaving 18 bases between the germline ends. Germline CDR1 reads MNHEY; CDR2 reads SMNVEV (reference sequence). The CDR3 loop reads CASSFYPRGAGGYTF. The CDR3 DNA reads as TGTGCCAGCAGTTTCTACCCCAGGGGCGCTGGTGGCTACACCTTC.

The chain employs TRBV24-1 and TRBJ1-5; possibly TRBD1 for D (6 bases). The germline V and J ends were trimmed by 12 bases and 5 bases, with 16 bases remaining between them. The germline V gene has CDR1 KGHDR and CDR2 SFDVKD. The CDR3 runs to 13 residues. CDR3 amino acids: CAPFGDKYQPQHF. CDR3 sequence (DNA): TGTGCCCCCTTCGGGGACAAATATCAGCCCCAGCATTTT.

The rearrangement joins TRBV6-6 to TRBJ1-5, with 9 positions matching TRBD1. Unmatched junction bases numbered 8, after V lost 5 bases and J lost 6 bases. This CDR3 has 15 residues. CDR1 and CDR2 (germline): MNHNY, SVGAGI (reference sequence). Written as DNA, the CDR3 is TGTGCCAGCAGTCGGGACAGGGATTCTACTCAGCCCCAGCATTTT. The encoded protein is CASSRDRDSTQPQHF.

The chain is built from TRBV7-2 and TRBJ1-6; 7 bases are a match to TRBD1. The junction had 8 bases not matched to a gene; V was cut back by 5 bases and J by 10 bases. CDR1 and CDR2 from the germline V gene are SGHTA and FQGNSA. The length of the CDR3 is 14 residues. This CDR3 reads CASSEYRGESPLHF. As DNA, the CDR3 is TGTGCCAGCAGCGAATACAGGGGTGAGTCACCCCTCCACTTT.